This T cell receptor beta chain was observed in a study of cytomegalovirus exposure and HLA in healthy donors. General study results and limits: Three CMV-associated chains proved CMV antigen-specific in vitro. TCR sequences were mostly rare, though some public TCRs occurred in many donors. A later analysis found first-cohort TCR clusters tended to co-occur in the approximately 120 validation repertoires.

This CDR3 comprises 14 residues. V was pared by 5 bases and J by 0 bases, with 10 bases between. Germline V CDR1 and CDR2: SNHLY, FYNNEI. Details on this clone: The antigen is unknown.

Profiled with immunoSEQ multiplex PCR; TCRdb holds only in-frame clones, not every one. In the table there are about 79,000 clones, roughly 93% of which are singletons. The donors formed part of the approximately 130-subject validation cohort, distinct from the approximately 670-subject first cohort. The specimen was PBMCs. The sequence was collected from a woman in her 30s in good health and CMV-seronegative. The chain recombines TRBV2 with TRBJ1-1; no definite D call. CDR3 sequence: CASSLLRMNTEAFF. The CDR3 region has the DNA TGTGCCAGCAGTTTACTGAGAATGAACACTGAAGCTTTCTTT.